The sequence of this TCR beta chain was determined in a study of OX40 agonist ivuxolimab in advanced cancers. The assay was immunoSEQ multiplex PCR, and TCRdb's table has in-frame clones only and misses some. The sample consists of about 35,000 clones, around 92% of them appearing once. From germline, CDR1 is SGHDT and CDR2 YYEEEE. The CDR3 extends over 15 amino acids. The V gene lost 0 bases and the J gene lost 4 bases, with 11 bases spanning the gap. Excluded were patients having autoimmune disease history or systemic immunosuppression. This clonotype was sampled from an adult with an advanced solid tumor such as melanoma, head and neck, liver or kidney cancer. The starting material was CD4+ or CD8+ T cells sorted from blood, obtained in a trial of the OX40 agonist ivuxolimab. The chain joins TRBV5-6 to TRBJ1-5; TRBD1 is a possible D gene (5 bases). The CDR3 nucleotides are TGTGCCAGCAGCTTGGCGGGGCGCTCAAATCAGCCCCAGCATTTT. Encoded protein: CASSLAGRSNQPQHF.